These T cell receptor beta chains were read from a single sample in a study of long-term antiretroviral therapy in people with HIV. Using immunoSEQ multiplex PCR, the repertoire was profiled, and TCRdb retains in-frame clones only, with some absent. The sample gives some 45,000 clones, about 89% of which show up once; 4% to 5.5% is in the top ten. Here the sequenced sample was unsorted PBMCs, taken 0.1 years before starting antiretroviral therapy. The receptors shown here come from a woman aged 45-59 years with HIV. Both conserved end residues are part of each CDR3. D genes are given only for firm matches. Some rows have no size entry. The others give once, few or many, or a class for an expanded clone.

>TRBV29-1|TRBJ1-2|NA|NA
CSVGYGNYGYTF
TGCAGCGTTGGGTACGGTAACTATGGCTACACCTTC
>TRBV11-3|TRBJ2-3|NA|NA
CASSLGTGYTDTQYF
TGTGCCAGCAGCTTAGGCACAGGGTACACAGATACGCAGTATTTT
>TRBV9|TRBJ2-2|NA|NA
CASSVVPGELFF
TGTGCCAGCAGCGTAGTACCCGGGGAGCTGTTTTTT
>TRBV11-2|TRBJ1-2|TRBD1|NA
CASTIGGGQGRGYTF
TGTGCCAGCACCATAGGGGGGGGACAGGGTCGGGGCTACACCTTC
>TRBV2|TRBJ1-4|NA|NA
CASQNGGVTNEKLFF
TGTGCCAGCCAAAACGGGGGGGTAACTAATGAAAAACTGTTTTTT
>TRBV7-2|TRBJ2-2|NA|NA
CASSPARRVGSGELFF
TGTGCCAGCAGCCCGGCGCGCAGGGTCGGATCCGGGGAGCTGTTTTTT
>TRBV5-5|TRBJ2-7|NA|few
CASSLGPDNEQYF
TGTGCCAGCAGCTTGGGGCCGGATAACGAGCAGTACTTC
>TRBV11-3|TRBJ1-2|NA|NA
CASSLDGTGGYTF
TGTGCCAGCAGCTTAGATGGCACAGGCGGCTACACCTTC
>TRBV7-2|TRBJ1-5|NA|NA
CASSPGLYSNQPQHF
TGTGCCAGCAGCCCGGGCCTTTATAGCAATCAGCCCCAGCATTTT
>TRBV7-9|TRBJ1-1|TRBD1|NA
CASSPTGANTEAFF
TGTGCCAGCAGCCCTACAGGGGCGAACACTGAAGCTTTCTTT
>TRBV7-2|TRBJ2-7|NA|NA
CASSLRGGPYEQYF
TGTGCCAGCAGCTTACGTGGGGGGCCCTACGAGCAGTACTTC
>TRBV5-1|TRBJ2-5|NA|once
CASSSRIGETQYF
TGCGCCAGCAGCTCGCGGATAGGGGAGACCCAGTACTTC
>TRBV14|TRBJ2-3|NA|NA
CASSQVGLFLSDTQYF
TGTGCCAGCAGCCAAGTTGGACTCTTCTTATCGGATACGCAGTATTTT
>TRBV7-9|TRBJ2-3|NA|NA
CASSLVERDTQYF
TGTGCCAGCAGCTTAGTGGAGAGAGATACGCAGTATTTT
>TRBV9|TRBJ2-2|TRBD2|NA
CASRRTSGGAGELFF
TGTGCCAGCAGGCGGACTAGCGGGGGGGCGGGGGAGCTGTTTTTT
>TRBV18|TRBJ2-7|NA|NA
CASSPRGAPSYEQYF
TGTGCCAGCTCACCACGGGGGGCCCCTTCCTACGAGCAGTACTTC
>TRBV11-2|TRBJ1-4|NA|NA
CASSLEMAFNEKLFF
TGTGCCAGCAGCTTAGAGATGGCCTTTAATGAAAAACTGTTTTTT
>TRBV5-5|TRBJ1-5|NA|NA
CASRPLLDTRSNQPQHF
TGTGCCAGCAGGCCGTTATTGGACACTCGAAGCAATCAGCCCCAGCATTTT
>TRBV5-1|TRBJ2-3|NA|once
CASSLGASTDTQYF
TGCGCCAGCAGCTTGGGGGCTAGCACAGATACGCAGTATTTT
>TRBV7-8|TRBJ1-2|TRBD1|NA
CASSRTGGVAGTF
TGTGCCAGCAGCCGGACAGGTGGGGTGGCTGGCACCTTC
>TRBV6-1|TRBJ2-1|TRBD2|NA
CASSERGRDEQFF
TGTGCCAGCAGTGAGCGGGGGAGGGATGAGCAGTTCTTC
>TRBV18|TRBJ2-7|TRBD1|NA
CASSPGTGGSEQYF
TGTGCCAGCTCGCCCGGGACAGGGGGCAGCGAGCAGTACTTC
>TRBV7-2|TRBJ2-1|TRBD2|NA
CASSLVLVMAGGPGEQFF
TGTGCCAGCAGCTTAGTGCTTGTAATGGCGGGGGGGCCCGGGGAGCAGTTCTTC
>TRBV7-3|TRBJ2-1|NA|NA
CASSLTDGLDNEQFF
TGTGCCAGCAGCTTAACGGACGGGCTAGACAATGAGCAGTTCTTC
>TRBV18|TRBJ2-7|TRBD1|NA
CASSPPGKGAMEQYF
TGTGCCAGCTCACCCCCGGGTAAGGGGGCGATGGAGCAGTACTTC
>TRBV7-2|TRBJ2-5|NA|NA
CASSVLETQYF
TGTGCCAGCAGCGTATTGGAGACCCAGTACTTC
>TRBV2|TRBJ2-2|TRBD2|few
CASLRSGGSTGELFF
TGTGCCAGCCTCCGGTCGGGGGGGTCCACCGGGGAGCTGTTTTTT
>TRBV7-9|TRBJ1-4|NA|NA
CASSFTRATNEKLFF
TGTGCCAGCAGCTTTACGAGGGCTACTAATGAAAAACTGTTTTTT
>TRBV5-4|TRBJ2-3|NA|NA
CASRKDQGSTDTQYF
TGTGCCAGCAGAAAAGACCAGGGCAGCACAGATACGCAGTATTTT
>TRBV19|TRBJ1-1|NA|NA
CASSMVPGDTEAFF
TGTGCCAGTAGTATGGTGCCGGGGGACACTGAAGCTTTCTTT
>TRBV4-2|TRBJ2-2|NA|NA
CASSQVSQGNTGELFF
TGTGCCAGCAGCCAAGTCTCTCAGGGGAACACCGGGGAGCTGTTTTTT
>TRBV7-2|TRBJ1-2|TRBD1|NA
CASSSQPGQGSNYGYTF
TGTGCCAGCAGCTCGCAGCCGGGACAGGGATCTAACTATGGCTACACCTTC
>TRBV9|TRBJ1-6|NA|few
CASSRWGPPLHF
TGTGCCAGCAGCCGGTGGGGTCCACCCCTCCACTTT
>TRBV27|TRBJ1-5|NA|few
CASSPHRTSNQPQHF
TGTGCCAGCAGTCCCCATAGGACCTCTAATCAGCCCCAGCATTTT
>TRBV6-4|TRBJ1-1|TRBD1|NA
CASIRPGDRDFTEAFF
TGTGCCAGCATTCGCCCTGGGGACAGGGATTTTACTGAAGCTTTCTTT
>TRBV19|TRBJ1-2|TRBD1|few
CASTAGTGEGYTF
TGTGCCAGTACCGCCGGGACAGGGGAGGGCTACACCTTC
>TRBV10-3|TRBJ1-2|TRBD1|NA
CAISVTGGRGYTF
TGTGCCATCAGTGTCACAGGGGGGCGTGGCTACACCTTC
>TRBV9|TRBJ2-3|NA|NA
CASSVDQDTQYF
TGTGCCAGCAGCGTAGATCAAGATACGCAGTATTTT
>TRBV7-9|TRBJ2-5|TRBD2|NA
CASSRRTSGGHQETQYF
TGTGCCAGCAGCCGAAGGACTAGCGGGGGCCACCAAGAGACCCAGTACTTC
>TRBV5-6|TRBJ2-2|TRBD2|few
CASSPAGGNTGELFF
TGTGCCAGCAGCCCGGCGGGGGGGAACACCGGGGAGCTGTTTTTT
>TRBV5-1|TRBJ2-5|TRBD2|NA
CASSLLADLGETQYF
TGCGCCAGCAGCTTGCTAGCGGACCTCGGGGAGACCCAGTACTTC
>TRBV19|TRBJ2-7|NA|NA
CASSSTGDGGEQYF
TGTGCCAGTAGCTCCACAGGGGACGGGGGCGAGCAGTACTTC